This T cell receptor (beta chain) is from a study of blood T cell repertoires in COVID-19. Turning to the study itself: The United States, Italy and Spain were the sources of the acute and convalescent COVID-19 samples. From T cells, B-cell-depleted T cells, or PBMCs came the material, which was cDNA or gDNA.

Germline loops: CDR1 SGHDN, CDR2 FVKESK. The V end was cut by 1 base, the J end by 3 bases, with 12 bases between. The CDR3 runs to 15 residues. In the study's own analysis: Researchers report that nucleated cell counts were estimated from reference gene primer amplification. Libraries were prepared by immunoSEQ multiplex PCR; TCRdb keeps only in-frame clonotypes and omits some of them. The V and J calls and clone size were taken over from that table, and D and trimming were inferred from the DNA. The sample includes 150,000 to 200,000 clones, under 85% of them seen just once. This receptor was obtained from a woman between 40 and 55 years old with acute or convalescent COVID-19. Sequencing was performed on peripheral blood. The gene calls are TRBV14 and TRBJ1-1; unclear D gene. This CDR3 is CASSQGSGGYTEAFF. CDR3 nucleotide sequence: TGTGCCAGCAGCCAAGGTTCGGGCGGGTACACTGAAGCTTTCTTT. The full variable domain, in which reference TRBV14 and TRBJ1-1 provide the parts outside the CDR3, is EAGVTQFPSHSVIEKGQTVTLRCDPISGHDNLYWYRRVMGKEIKFLLHFVKESKQDESGMPNNRFLAERTGGTYSTLKVQPAELEDSGVYFCASSQGSGGYTEAFFGQGTRLTVV.